This entry features one TCR beta chain sequence. No antigen is known for it. The data originate from a study of cytomegalovirus exposure and HLA in healthy donors. Study-level information: The 130 or so validation repertoires were reported in a later analysis to have been generated on the same platform as the roughly 720 first-cohort repertoires. Regarding the study as a whole: CMV antigen specificity was confirmed in vitro for a few CMV-associated chains. Some TCR beta chains (roughly 150 of them) were listed as cytomegalovirus-associated.

The V and J ends lost 5 bases and 2 bases, in that order; junction bases with no gene match: 2. CDR3 length: 15 amino acids. Germline values: CDR1 SGHVS, CDR2 FQNEAQ. Libraries were prepared by immunoSEQ multiplex PCR; TCRdb keeps only in-frame clonotypes and omits some of them. The profile shows over 200,000 clones, about 86% of them singletons. This chain connects TRBV7-8 to TRBJ2-1, with 11 bases that match TRBD1. This TCR was sampled from a woman in her late teens or twenties in good health and CMV-seronegative. Sequenced material: PBMCs. The CDR3 reads CASSPDRGPYNEQFF. CDR3 bases: TGTGCCAGCAGCCCGGACAGGGGGCCCTACAATGAGCAGTTCTTC.